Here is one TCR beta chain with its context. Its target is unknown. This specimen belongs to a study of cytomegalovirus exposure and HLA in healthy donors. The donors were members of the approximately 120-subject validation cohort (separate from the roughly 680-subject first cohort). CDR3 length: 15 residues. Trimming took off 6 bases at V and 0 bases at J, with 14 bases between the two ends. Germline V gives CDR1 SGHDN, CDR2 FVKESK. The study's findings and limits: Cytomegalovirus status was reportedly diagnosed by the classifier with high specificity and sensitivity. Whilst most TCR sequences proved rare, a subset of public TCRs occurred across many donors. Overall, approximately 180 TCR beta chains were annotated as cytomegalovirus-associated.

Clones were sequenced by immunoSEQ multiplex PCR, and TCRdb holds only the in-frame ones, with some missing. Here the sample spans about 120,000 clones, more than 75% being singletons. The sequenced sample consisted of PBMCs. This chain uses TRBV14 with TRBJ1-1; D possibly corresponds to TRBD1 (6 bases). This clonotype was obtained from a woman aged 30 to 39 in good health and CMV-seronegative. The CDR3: CASRLIQGLNTEAFF. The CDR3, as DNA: TGTGCCAGCAGACTTATACAGGGCCTGAACACTGAAGCTTTCTTT.